The clone carrying this T cell receptor beta chain was observed a few times. The antigen is not known. Germline values: CDR1 MNHEY, CDR2 SVGAGI. Between the trimmed V and J ends, which lost 3 bases and 0 bases, there was a span of 12 bases. The CDR3 covers 16 residues. A sort by CD45RO/CCR7/CD25/CD127/CD95/CD27 yielded CD4+ naive, central memory, regulatory and stem cell-like memory cells. Without exception, sorted populations had purity beyond 95%. These data belong to a study of beta chain features in type 1 diabetes. General study results and limits: Shortening of TCRB CDR3s, moderate but significant, appeared in all four CD4+ subsets of Type 1 diabetes patients. Whether TCRB rearrangement is influenced by HLA type went unresolved here.

The study reverse transcribed the entire isolated RNA, so it sequenced expressed TCRB transcripts. Generated by immunoSEQ multiplex PCR, the TCRdb table keeps only in-frame clones and is missing some. Of about 190,000 clones listed, approximately 8.1% are singletons. This receptor was identified in a man aged 18-30 years with type 1 diabetes. Material for sequencing was central memory CD4+ T cells from blood. This chain connects TRBV6-5 to TRBJ1-3; TRBD1 is a possible D gene (5 bases). CDR3 nucleotides: TGTGCCAGCAGTTATGGGCCAGGGTACTCTGGAAACACCATATATTTT. It translates to CASSYGPGYSGNTIYF.